This TCR beta chain was found in a study of blood T cell repertoires in COVID-19. Under the authors' procedure: Nucleated cell number was recorded as an estimate derived from reference gene primer amplification. Produced via immunoSEQ multiplex PCR; TCRdb's table is partial and in-frame only. D and trimming were read from the DNA, whereas the V and J calls and clone size are those reported in that table. This table holds some 100,000 clones, about 82% found once. Sequencing was carried out using peripheral blood. The receptor's source is a woman aged 70 to 79 with active or convalescent COVID-19.

The CDR3 DNA sequence: TGTGCCAGCAGCCGAAGGACAGGGCCCCACGAGCAGTACTTC. This encodes CASSRRTGPHEQYF. V gene TRBV21-1 combines with J gene TRBJ2-7; TRBD1 is the table's D call and was not checked against the DNA. TRBV21-1 is designated a pseudogene. The CDR3 runs to 14 residues.